Listed below are T cell receptor beta chains from one sample, sequenced in a study of blood T cell repertoires in COVID-19. Generated by immunoSEQ multiplex PCR, the TCRdb table keeps only in-frame clones and is missing some. This table has around 170,000 clones, around 72% appearing once. Sequenced sample: peripheral blood. Source of these receptors: a woman of 80 years or more with acute or convalescent COVID-19. Both conserved end residues are part of each CDR3. Where a row states a size, it is once, few, many or the class of an expanded clone; other rows omit it.

clone_size: .; j_call: TRBJ1-5; v_call: TRBV6-1; cdr3_aa: CASRASGGNQPQHF
clone_size: .; j_call: TRBJ1-3; v_call: TRBV4-3; cdr3_aa: CASSQEPPGPSSGNTIYF
clone_size: few; j_call: TRBJ1-6; v_call: TRBV6-1; cdr3_aa: CASSETLTGSPLHF
clone_size: .; j_call: TRBJ1-1; v_call: TRBV29-1; cdr3_aa: CSVDGQGFLNTEAFF
clone_size: .; j_call: TRBJ1-2; v_call: TRBV30; cdr3_aa: CAWSASIENGGYTF
clone_size: .; j_call: TRBJ2-2; v_call: TRBV19; cdr3_aa: CATGGAGNTGELFF
clone_size: few; j_call: TRBJ2-5; v_call: TRBV19; cdr3_aa: CASSILAGGYQETQYF
clone_size: .; j_call: TRBJ1-6; v_call: TRBV5-4; cdr3_aa: CASSSSRNNSPLHF
clone_size: many; j_call: TRBJ1-6; v_call: TRBV30; cdr3_aa: CAWSVRAGGYSPLHF
clone_size: .; j_call: TRBJ2-7; v_call: TRBV19; cdr3_aa: CASSKTSTAGTSIYEQYF
clone_size: .; j_call: TRBJ2-2; v_call: TRBV15; cdr3_aa: CATSRVSGGNTGELFF
clone_size: .; j_call: TRBJ1-3; v_call: TRBV2; cdr3_aa: CASRERTRAAGNTIYF
clone_size: .; j_call: TRBJ2-7; v_call: TRBV30; cdr3_aa: CAWSLAGGHEQYF
clone_size: .; j_call: TRBJ1-5; v_call: TRBV2; cdr3_aa: CASRRPGTVLLHF
clone_size: .; j_call: TRBJ1-1; v_call: TRBV7-2; cdr3_aa: CASSPPGSGVTEAFF
clone_size: .; j_call: TRBJ1-1; v_call: TRBV7-2; cdr3_aa: CASSLPGHVTEAFF
clone_size: .; j_call: TRBJ1-5; v_call: TRBV29-1; cdr3_aa: CSVAYATGGYQPQHF
clone_size: .; j_call: TRBJ2-1; v_call: TRBV7-3; cdr3_aa: CASSLEGAVNEQFF
clone_size: once; j_call: TRBJ2-1; v_call: TRBV4-1; cdr3_aa: CASSQTSGGPGSYNEQFF
clone_size: .; j_call: TRBJ2-1; v_call: TRBV7-2; cdr3_aa: CASSIQSGTGGYNEQFF
clone_size: .; j_call: TRBJ1-1; v_call: TRBV19; cdr3_aa: CASRRQENTEAFF
clone_size: .; j_call: TRBJ1-1; v_call: TRBV18; cdr3_aa: CASSPSTGTGNTEAFF
clone_size: .; j_call: TRBJ2-7; v_call: TRBV10-3; cdr3_aa: CAISESSGHRPYEQYF
clone_size: .; j_call: TRBJ2-7; v_call: TRBV3-1/TRBV3-2; cdr3_aa: CASSLTLTYEQYF
clone_size: .; j_call: TRBJ2-7; v_call: TRBV28; cdr3_aa: CASSSEQGQRDEQYF
clone_size: .; j_call: TRBJ1-2; v_call: TRBV27; cdr3_aa: CASSSGGHYGYTF
clone_size: .; j_call: TRBJ2-1; v_call: TRBV5-1; cdr3_aa: CASDGGSYNEQFF
clone_size: .; j_call: TRBJ2-5; v_call: TRBV9; cdr3_aa: CASSVSDQETQYF
clone_size: .; j_call: TRBJ2-5; v_call: TRBV7-7; cdr3_aa: CASSRGLAGVETQYF
clone_size: .; j_call: TRBJ2-1; v_call: TRBV6-4; cdr3_aa: CASSVQLGDVGNEQFF
clone_size: .; j_call: TRBJ1-2; v_call: TRBV3-1/TRBV3-2; cdr3_aa: CASSQAPGDYGYTF
clone_size: few; j_call: TRBJ1-1; v_call: TRBV12-3/TRBV12-4; cdr3_aa: CASSKAVGEAFF
clone_size: .; j_call: TRBJ2-7; v_call: TRBV18; cdr3_aa: CASSRGQPHEQYF
clone_size: .; j_call: TRBJ2-1; v_call: TRBV10-1; cdr3_aa: CASSESMGLAGAHEQFF
clone_size: once; j_call: TRBJ1-2; v_call: TRBV6-6; cdr3_aa: CASSPPGQGAVYGYTF
clone_size: .; j_call: TRBJ2-5; v_call: TRBV24-1; cdr3_aa: CATSDSGLGRETQYF
clone_size: .; j_call: TRBJ2-1; v_call: TRBV10-2; cdr3_aa: CASSEPGLAGDNEQFF
clone_size: .; j_call: TRBJ2-5; v_call: TRBV2; cdr3_aa: CASSVDRGGETQYF
clone_size: .; j_call: TRBJ2-7; v_call: TRBV28; cdr3_aa: CASSSFTGSYEQYF